One sample yielded the 28 T cell receptor beta chains listed below, sequenced in a study of T-cell memory formation after mild COVID-19 (dated by TCRdb to the early 2020s). The library was produced with 5' RACE. TCRdb shows the sequencer as Illumina NovaSeq 6000. TCRdb reprocessing: public reads trimmed at Q25 with fastp, clones called with MiXCR, in-frame beta chains kept. Each entry merges the rows of one CDR3 protein and shows their most common DNA and genes. The sample profile shows about 400,000 distinct CDR3 sequences; about 25% of them were found once. Of the sample, less than 15% falls within the top ten clones. Sequenced input: PBMCs or a T cell subset sorted from them (not recorded which). All receptors come from an adult woman who had mild COVID-19 (a few samples of this study predate the infection). The sample titles of this study are shuffled in the database, so cell type and time point are left out; the donor was told from shared clones.

This clonotype has a count of ten or more. The chain combines TRBV5-1 with TRBJ2-1, with D perhaps TRBD2 (6 bases). V was shortened by 4 bases and J by 7 bases, with 15 bases between the two germline ends. The CDR3 runs 14 residues. Per germline, CDR1 SGHRS and CDR2 YFSETQ. This chain's CDR3 is CASSMRTGGNEQFF. DNA for the CDR3: TGCGCCAGCAGCATGAGGACTGGGGGGAATGAGCAGTTCTTC.

The V and J genes are TRBV6-2 or TRBV6-3 and TRBJ2-3; 7 nucleotides line up with TRBD2. The CDR3 sequence is 16 residues long. The germline V gene has CDR1 MNHEY and CDR2 SVGEGT. V gave up 8 bases and J gave up 2 bases; unmatched junction bases: 13. The CDR3 nucleotides are TGTGCCAGCGGAATGTCTAGCGGAATATCCACAGATACGCAGTATTTT. The encoded protein is CASGMSSGISTDTQYF.

This clonotype was seen a few times. This chain links TRBV9 with TRBJ2-5, with 7 bases lining up with TRBD2. After removal of 2 bases from V and 5 bases from J, the junction contained 9 bases not matched to a gene. Germline CDR1 is SGDLS and CDR2 is YYNGEE. The CDR3 is 15 residues long. CDR3 sequence reads: CASSVGTHGGETQYF. The DNA for the CDR3 is TGTGCCAGCAGCGTCGGGACTCACGGGGGGGAGACCCAGTACTTC.

This clonotype occurred a few times. The chain combines TRBV5-1 with TRBJ2-3; D possibly corresponds to TRBD1 (7 bases). The CDR3 is 16 residues long. Trimming pared 5 bases from V and 5 bases from J, leaving 21 bases between. CDR1 is SGHRS and CDR2 is YFSETQ in the germline V gene. The CDR3 spells CASSPQGGRRRDTQYF. The CDR3 DNA reads TGCGCCAGCAGTCCTCAGGGGGGCCGAAGGAGAGATACGCAGTATTTT. Variable domain in full (rest from reference TRBV5-1 and TRBJ2-3): KAGVTQTPRYLIKTRGQQVTLSCSPISGHRSVSWYQQTPGQGLQFLFEYFSETQRNKGNFPGRFSGRQFSNSRSEMNVSTLELGDSALYLCASSPQGGRRRDTQYFGPGTRLTVL.

In its sample, this clonotype was seen a few times. This rearrangement joins TRBV6-1 to TRBJ1-2; 9 nucleotides agree with TRBD1. Germline CDR1 and CDR2: MNHNS and SASEGT. The CDR3 is made up of 15 amino acids. Trimming took 6 bases from V and 8 from J; bases not matched to a gene: 13. The CDR3 region has the DNA TGTGCCAGCAGGATTCTAACAGGGGGCGATCAAGGCTACACCTTC. Amino acids: CASRILTGGDQGYTF.

This clonotype was seen a handful of times. The chain uses TRBV29-1 and TRBJ2-3, with 9 bases that match TRBD1. This CDR3 spans 14 amino acids. Unmatched junction bases numbered 7, after V lost 4 bases and J lost 5 bases. In germline, CDR1 is SQVTM, CDR2 ANQGSEA. CDR3 amino acids: CSVVIGQGIDTQYF. CDR3 DNA: TGCAGCGTTGTAATCGGACAGGGGATAGATACGCAGTATTTT.

This clonotype was counted between two and nine times. The chain couples TRBV5-5 to TRBJ1-4, with D possibly TRBD1 on 5 matching bases. Per germline, CDR1 SGHKS and CDR2 YYEKEE (reference sequence). V was clipped by 4 bases and J by 5 bases, with 12 bases between them. This CDR3 contains 14 residues. The chain's CDR3 is CASSRGASNEKLFF. CDR3 DNA sequence: TGTGCCAGCAGCCGCGGGGCGTCAAATGAAAAACTGTTTTTT. The entire variable domain, with the rest obtained from reference TRBV5-5 and TRBJ1-4, is as follows: DAGVTQSPTHLIKTRGQQVTLRCSPISGHKSVSWYQQVLGQGPQFIFQYYEKEERGRGNFPDRFSARQFPNYSSELNVNALLLGDSALYLCASSRGASNEKLFFGSGTQLSVL.

This sequence joins TRBV20-1 and TRBJ2-5; D perhaps matches TRBD1 (5 bases). V lost 3 bases, J lost 1 base, and 15 bases lay in between. CDR3 size: 15 residues. The germline V gene encodes CDR1 DFQATT and CDR2 SNEGSKA (reference sequence). Here the CDR3 DNA reads TGCAGTGCTAGGCCAATGGGGCAGGTCCAAGAGACCCAGTACTTC. Amino acids: CSARPMGQVQETQYF.

This chain joins TRBV4-1 and TRBJ2-5, with 14 nucleotides matching TRBD2. V was pared by 3 bases and J by 4 bases, with 7 bases of the junction left unmatched. The length of the CDR3 is 17 residues. Germline lookup yields CDR1 MGHRA and CDR2 YSYEKL. The CDR3 region has the DNA TGCGCCAGCAGCCAGGCTCATGGGACTAGCGGGAGAGAGACCCAGTACTTC. Residues: CASSQAHGTSGRETQYF.

The CDR3 sequence is CASRSSGQGVADTQYF. The CDR3 DNA follows: TGTGCCAGCAGGTCCTCGGGACAGGGTGTCGCAGATACGCAGTATTTT. This chain uses TRBV7-9 with TRBJ2-3; 9 positions match TRBD1. CDR1 is SEHNR and CDR2 is FQNEAQ in the germline V gene (reference sequence). The length of the CDR3 is 16 residues. Losses at the gene ends were 6 bases for V and 4 bases for J; bases not matched to a gene: 11.

The rearrangement joins TRBV5-4 to TRBJ1-1; 7 bases align to TRBD1. CDR3 size: 12 residues. The V and J ends lost 2 bases and 8 bases, in that order; junction bases with no gene match: 3. Germline CDR1 reads SGHNT; CDR2 reads YYREEE (reference sequence). CDR3 nucleotide sequence: TGTGCCAGCAGCTTCGGAGGGGGCGAAGCTTTCTTT. Translation: CASSFGGGEAFF.

This clonotype has only a few counts. The J gene is TRBJ2-2, the V gene TRBV14; possibly TRBD2 for D (6 bases). Germline V gene sequence: CDR1 SGHDN, CDR2 FVKESK. Trimming took 5 bases from V and 6 from J, leaving 13 bases between them. The length of the CDR3 is 14 residues. CDR3 sequence reads: CASSNRLGPGELFF. CDR3 nucleotide sequence: TGTGCCAGCAGCAACAGACTAGGTCCCGGGGAGCTGTTTTTT. Supplemented by reference TRBV14 and TRBJ2-2, the full variable domain reads EAGVTQFPSHSVIEKGQTVTLRCDPISGHDNLYWYRRVMGKEIKFLLHFVKESKQDESGMPNNRFLAERTGGTYSTLKVQPAELEDSGVYFCASSNRLGPGELFFGEGSRLTVL.

There are a few counts of this clonotype. The chain carries TRBV7-2 and TRBJ1-2; D not resolved. The germline gives CDR1 SGHTA, CDR2 FQGNSA. The CDR3 loop spans 14 amino acids. V was shortened by 2 bases and J by 6 bases, with 13 bases between the two germline ends. This CDR3 is CASSLSRGVHGYTF. The CDR3 nucleotides are TGTGCCAGCAGCTTAAGTCGTGGGGTTCATGGCTACACCTTC. Full variable domain (missing parts from reference TRBV7-2 and TRBJ1-2): GAGVSQSPSNKVTEKGKDVELRCDPISGHTALYWYRQSLGQGLEFLIYFQGNSAPDKSGLPSDRFSAERTGGSVSTLTIQRTQQEDSAVYLCASSLSRGVHGYTFGSGTRLTVV.

The chain is built from TRBV3-1 and TRBJ2-7, with D maybe TRBD2 (5 bases). Germline CDR1 LGHDT, CDR2 YNNKEL (reference sequence). This CDR3 has 16 residues. V gave up 0 bases and J gave up 5 bases, with 17 bases separating them. CDR3 coding DNA: TGTGCCAGCAGCCAAGAAGGTGCCCTCGGGATACACGAGCAGTACTTC. Its translation: CASSQEGALGIHEQYF.

This rearrangement joins TRBV5-1 to TRBJ2-2; the D gene is possibly TRBD2 (5 bases). CDR3 length: 14 residues. V lost 0 bases and J lost 3, with 6 bases in between. Germline values: CDR1 SGHRS, CDR2 YFSETQ. Written as DNA, the CDR3 is TGCGCCAGCAGCTTGGAGAGGGACACCGGGGAGCTGTTTTTT. Protein: CASSLERDTGELFF.

The rearrangement joins TRBV20-1 to TRBJ2-7; 8 bases agree with TRBD2. The trim removed 0 bases at V and 1 base at J, leaving 5 bases unmatched. Germline-derived CDR1 and CDR2 are DFQATT and SNEGSKA (reference sequence). The CDR3 spans 15 residues. The CDR3 DNA is TGCAGTGCTAGAGAGAGGTTAGCGGGGTCCTACGAGCAGTACTTC. Translating gives CSARERLAGSYEQYF.

The chain recombines TRBV11-1 with TRBJ2-5; 11 bases line up with TRBD2. J gave up 7 bases and V 2 bases, and 12 bases lay outside the gene matches. The germline V gene has CDR1 SGHAT and CDR2 FQDESV (reference sequence). This CDR3 has 17 amino acids. CDR3 protein: CASSLTATSGTSRTQYF. Here the CDR3 DNA reads TGTGCCAGCAGCTTAACGGCGACTAGCGGGACGAGCAGGACCCAGTACTTC.

This clonotype has just a few counts. This rearrangement joins TRBV7-9 to TRBJ2-3, with D hard to call. Per the germline V gene, CDR1 is SEHNR and CDR2 is FQNEAQ (reference sequence). The CDR3 length is 14 residues. Trimming shortened V by 4 bases and J by 0 bases, and 8 bases separated the two germline ends. This CDR3 is CASSSGFSTDTQYF. CDR3 coding DNA: TGTGCCAGCAGCTCCGGATTTAGCACAGATACGCAGTATTTT.

This clonotype was counted a few times. V usage is TRBV19 and J usage is TRBJ2-3, with D possibly called TRBD1 or TRBD2 (5 bases each). The CDR3 consists of 16 residues. Germline assignment: CDR1 LNHDA and CDR2 SQIVND (reference sequence). The V end lost 4 bases, the J end lost 2 bases, and 16 bases lay between the germline ends. Written as DNA, the CDR3 is TGTGCCAGTAGTAGAGGGACGGCAGTCCTCACAGATACGCAGTATTTT. Residues: CASSRGTAVLTDTQYF.

The chain combines TRBV6-5 with TRBJ1-1; D uncertain. This CDR3 comprises 13 residues. V was trimmed by 2 bases and J by 1 base, leaving 5 bases between them. Germline V gene lookup returns CDR1 MNHEY and CDR2 SVGAGI. CDR3 sequence reads: CASSYGQNTEAFF. Here the CDR3 DNA reads TGTGCCAGCAGTTACGGGCAGAACACTGAAGCTTTCTTT.

The gene calls are TRBV27 and TRBJ1-2; tentatively, D is TRBD1 (5 bases). The CDR3 spans 13 residues. Trimming left V 3 bases short and J 4 bases short, with 9 bases between. CDR1 is MNHEY, CDR2 SMNVEV, per germline (reference sequence). Written as DNA, the CDR3 is TGTGCCAGCAGTTTCAACGGGGCCTATGGCTACACCTTC. This gives the protein CASSFNGAYGYTF.

This clonotype showed up just a few times. The rearrangement uses TRBV5-1 and TRBJ1-2; D might be TRBD1 (5 bases). The CDR3 covers 16 residues. V dropped 0 bases and J dropped 7 bases, with 19 bases sitting between them. CDR1 is SGHRS and CDR2 is YFSETQ in the germline V gene. CDR3 region: CASSLADHRTNSGYTF. For the CDR3, the DNA is TGCGCCAGCAGCTTGGCCGACCACAGGACGAATTCTGGCTACACCTTC.

This chain joins TRBV28 and TRBJ2-7, with 9 nucleotides matching TRBD2. The V segment lost 6 bases and the J segment 4 bases; nucleotides outside the gene matches: 7. The CDR3 sequence is 14 residues long. Looked up from germline, CDR1 is MDHEN and CDR2 is SYDVKM. CDR3 sequence (DNA): TGTGCCAGCAGCCTTGGACTAGCGCTGTACGAGCAGTACTTC. Its protein product is CASSLGLALYEQYF.

CDR3 amino acids: CASSYTGTGFVENEQFF. The CDR3 DNA sequence: TGCGCCAGCAGCTACACCGGGACAGGGTTCGTCGAGAATGAGCAGTTCTTC. The chain is built from TRBV5-1 and TRBJ2-1, with 9 positions matching TRBD1. The V segment lost 3 bases and the J segment 7 bases; nucleotides outside the gene matches: 14. This CDR3 contains 17 residues. The germline V gene encodes CDR1 SGHRS and CDR2 YFSETQ.

The chain couples TRBV24-1 to TRBJ2-3, with D possibly called TRBD1 or TRBD2 (5 bases each). The CDR3 totals 15 residues. Trimming left V 4 bases short and J 0 bases short, with 10 bases between. Germline CDR1 reads KGHDR; CDR2 reads SFDVKD. The CDR3 coding sequence is TGTGCCACCAGTGACTACGGGGCCAGCACAGATACGCAGTATTTT. Protein product: CATSDYGASTDTQYF.

This clonotype has just a few counts. The CDR3 protein is CASSYTGNEQYF. The CDR3 nucleotides are TGTGCCAGCAGCTATACAGGGAACGAGCAGTACTTC. The chain is built from TRBV6-2 or TRBV6-3 and TRBJ2-7; a possible D gene is TRBD1 (6 bases). CDR1 is MNHEY and CDR2 is SVGEGT in the germline V gene. Trimming removed 6 bases at V and 5 bases at J, with 11 bases between. The length of the CDR3 is 12 residues.

The CDR3 is CSARDLRLHEQYF. In DNA, the CDR3 is TGCAGTGCTAGAGATCTTAGGCTCCACGAGCAGTACTTC. This chain uses TRBV20-1 with TRBJ2-7; D remains unclear. Trimming took off 0 bases at V and 5 bases at J, with 11 bases between the two ends. The germline gives CDR1 DFQATT, CDR2 SNEGSKA (reference sequence). The CDR3 consists of 13 residues.

This clonotype has a single count. This rearrangement joins TRBV12-3 or TRBV12-4 to TRBJ2-5; maybe TRBD1 (5 bases). V gave up 6 bases and J gave up 3 bases, with 14 bases separating them. The CDR3 totals 14 residues. The CDR3 is CASSDSGPEETQYF. The CDR3 nucleotides are TGTGCCAGCAGCGACTCAGGGCCCGAAGAGACCCAGTACTTC.